This T cell receptor (beta chain) was identified during a study of CD8 T cells in Susac syndrome. About the research overall: At the time their blood was drawn, patients with Susac syndrome were either therapy-naive, on corticosteroids (with some of them also receiving intravenous immunoglobulin), or on intravenous immunoglobulin alone. Study-level findings and limits: No clonal expansion appeared among CD4+ T cells in Susac patients.

RNA totalling roughly 0.5 to 1 ug underwent reverse transcription with random hexamers. The method of amplification for TCR beta CDR3 was immunoSEQ multiplex PCR, covering 54 Vbeta and 13 Jbeta. Via MiXCR, TCRdb re-called the immunoSEQ multiplex PCR reads, giving one row per CDR3 protein. The repertoire holds roughly 200,000 distinct CDR3 sequences, with under 95% as singletons. This clonotype was counted between two and nine times. The antigen is not known. TCR beta sequencing covered blood CD8+ and CD4+ T cells. The germline V and J ends were trimmed by 4 bases and 1 base, with 8 bases remaining between them. The germline V gene encodes CDR1 LNHNV and CDR2 YYDKDF (reference sequence). The CDR3 runs to 13 residues.

Sequencing input: CD4+ T cells from PBMCs. This clonotype originated in a human donor with Susac syndrome. The rearrangement joins TRBV15 to TRBJ2-7; D not certain. The CDR3 coding sequence is TGTGCCACCAGCAAGTACAGATCCTACGAGCAGTACTTC. The encoded protein is CATSKYRSYEQYF.